This is a list of T cell receptor beta chains from one sample in a study of blood T cell repertoires in COVID-19. Repertoires were generated with immunoSEQ multiplex PCR, while TCRdb's copy carries only in-frame clones and drops some. Among about 200,000 clones listed, 80% were seen once. Source material: PBMCs or T cells enriched from blood (not recorded which). These receptor sequences come from a woman in her thirties or forties with acute COVID-19. CDR3s include the opening cysteine and the closing phenylalanine or tryptophan.

j_call v_call cdr3_aa
TRBJ1-6 TRBV9 CASGNRLNSPLHF
TRBJ1-6 TRBV28 CASSPSKGLGSYNSPLHF
TRBJ1-3 TRBV18 CASSYDSAGNTIYF
TRBJ1-3 TRBV19 CASSTDTSSGNTIYF
TRBJ1-1 TRBV12-3/TRBV12-4 CASSLWGGEAFF
TRBJ2-7 TRBV5-3 CARSFPLLAGPTYEQYF
TRBJ2-1 TRBV9 CASSVGRDYNEQFF
TRBJ2-1 TRBV30 CAWSRDLGRGNEQFF
TRBJ1-2 TRBV28 CASSHRDRVNGYTF
TRBJ2-3 TRBV15 CATSQGDREADTQYF
TRBJ1-5 TRBV6-2/TRBV6-3 CASSYSGTGGNQPQHF
TRBJ2-2 TRBV9 CASNTAGGVGTGELFF
TRBJ2-3 TRBV4-3 CASSQAGVDTDTQYF
TRBJ1-6 TRBV29-1 CSVEWEPLHF
TRBJ1-5 TRBV5-8 CASSFYGTVGNQPQHF
TRBJ2-1 TRBV28 CASSLVLVYYNEQFF
TRBJ2-7 TRBV5-8 CASSLAGTGVVEQYF
TRBJ2-1 TRBV5-1 CASSLVSRTESYNEQFF
TRBJ2-5 TRBV5-1 CASTRGGTSGRETQYF
TRBJ2-7 TRBV11-2 CASSFKAGTYEQYF
TRBJ1-6 TRBV18 CASSPNPGRSSPLHF
TRBJ1-4 TRBV7-2 CASSLAYGAYEKLFF
TRBJ2-2 TRBV11-2 CASSARGGRDTGELFF
TRBJ2-7 TRBV9 CASSGETGVEQYF
TRBJ1-6 TRBV27 CASSLSGTGYSPLHF
TRBJ2-5 TRBV28 CASRLGTGRETQYF
TRBJ1-1 TRBV7-2 CASSPYPWTGNTEAFF
TRBJ1-1 TRBV7-9 CASSFVQYTEAFF
TRBJ1-2 TRBV27 CASSSPTGLKNYGYTF
TRBJ1-1 TRBV28 CASSSIGTGGASEAFF
TRBJ2-3 TRBV30 CAWIPGADTQYF
TRBJ2-3 TRBV7-6 CASSLTGGTTDTQYF
TRBJ2-5 TRBV7-9 CASRGGETQYF
TRBJ2-1 TRBV19 CASSLGTRAIIYNEQFF
TRBJ2-3 TRBV7-2 CASSLGAAFGTDTQYF
TRBJ1-1 TRBV6-5 CASRWGTGNTEAFF
TRBJ1-1 TRBV14 CASSPQGANTEAFF
TRBJ2-7 TRBV7-9 CASRSGLGQGSSYEQYF
TRBJ1-1 TRBV15 CATSRDRQGAEAFF
TRBJ2-7 TRBV24-1 CATSGWTSGTYEQYF
TRBJ1-2 TRBV6-1 CASSEGRGPNYGYTF
TRBJ2-5 TRBV6-6 CASRPSGIYQETQYF
TRBJ1-4 TRBV4-2 CASSQGTGDEKLFF
TRBJ2-3 TRBV7-3 CASSPGLAPEDTQYF
TRBJ1-2 TRBV7-3 CASSLSPGSGYTF
TRBJ2-7 TRBV5-1 CASSLLPGSEQYF
TRBJ1-2 TRBV27 CARGDRGGDYGYTF
TRBJ1-5 TRBV7-2 CASSGGNQPQHF
TRBJ2-1 TRBV5-1 CASSLVIGPGSEQFF
TRBJ1-6 TRBV18 CASSPGMGGDSPLHF
TRBJ1-1 TRBV3-1/TRBV3-2 CASSQKQGGTEAFF
TRBJ2-1 TRBV4-2 CASSQDPTYNEQFF
TRBJ1-1 TRBV3-1/TRBV3-2 CASSQDGGIREGTEAFF
TRBJ1-1 TRBV4-2 CASSREIGSMNTEAFF